The 26 T cell receptor beta chains in this list originate from one sample, sequenced in a study of T cell clonotyping in hematopoietic cell transplantation. Generated by immunoSEQ multiplex PCR, the TCRdb table keeps only in-frame clones and is missing some. The table has around 19,000 clones, approximately 80% seen once. Time point described: recipient sample about 28 days before transplant, after cytoreduction. The specimen was peripheral blood mononuclear cells, collected before stem cell transplant. These receptors all come from a man between 60 and 75 years old with acute myeloid leukemia. Some clones in this sample may be carry-over from other donors' samples.

V and J are TRBV4-3 and TRBJ2-1; D is tentatively TRBD1 or TRBD2 (6 bases each). The CDR3 totals 17 residues. Trimming removed 1 base at V and 5 bases at J, with 18 bases between. Germline V CDR1 and CDR2: LGHNA, YSLEER. This CDR3 reads CASSQVGWGRGNNEQFF. For the CDR3, the DNA is TGCGCCAGCAGCCAAGTCGGTTGGGGGCGCGGGAACAATGAGCAGTTCTTC.

V is TRBV5-6 and J is TRBJ2-5; a possible D gene is TRBD1 (5 bases). V was cut by 2 bases and J by 4 bases, with 9 bases left in between. This CDR3 has 13 amino acids. The germline CDR1 and CDR2 sequences are SGHDT and YYEEEE. CDR3 coding DNA: TGTGCCAGCAGCTTAACAGGTGGAGAGACCCAGTACTTC. It is translated as CASSLTGGETQYF.

The CDR3: CASGQGMNTEAFF. CDR3 nucleotides: TGTGCCAGCGGACAGGGGATGAACACTGAAGCTTTCTTT. The rearrangement links TRBV5-5 to TRBJ1-1; TRBD1 matches at 9 bases. The germline gives CDR1 SGHKS, CDR2 YYEKEE (reference sequence). Trimming removed 7 bases from V and 0 bases from J; junction bases left unmatched: 1. This CDR3 contains 13 residues.

The chain is built from TRBV6-5 and TRBJ1-2; 11 nucleotides match TRBD1. From germline, CDR1 is MNHEY and CDR2 SVGAGI. V was clipped by 6 bases and J by 3 bases; unmatched bases: 6. This CDR3 comprises 15 residues. CDR3 in DNA: TGTGCCAGCAGGCCCCCGGGACAGGGGGACTATGGCTACACCTTC. This codes for CASRPPGQGDYGYTF.

The chain employs TRBV2 and TRBJ1-1, with D perhaps matching TRBD1 (5 bases). Trimming pared 4 bases from V and 8 bases from J, leaving 11 bases between. CDR1 and CDR2 from the germline V gene are SNHLY and FYNNEI. CDR3 length: 12 residues. The CDR3: CASSAGTLEAFF. CDR3 sequence (DNA): TGTGCCAGCAGTGCAGGGACCCTCGAAGCTTTCTTT.

The chain is built from TRBV12-5 and TRBJ1-2; D call uncertain. Germline V lookup: CDR1 LGHNT, CDR2 FRNRAP. The CDR3 spans 13 residues. V was trimmed by 6 bases and J by 8 bases, leaving 16 bases between them. The chain's CDR3 is CASGSGSFGGYTF. The CDR3 DNA sequence: TGTGCTAGTGGCTCCGGGTCATTTGGAGGCTACACCTTC.

The chain carries TRBV9 and TRBJ2-7, with D hard to call. Trimming took off 0 bases at V and 3 bases at J, with 10 bases between the two ends. CDR1 and CDR2 from the germline V gene are SGDLS and YYNGEE. This CDR3 comprises 14 residues. CDR3 sequence: CASSVDTANYEQYF. The DNA for the CDR3 is TGTGCCAGCAGCGTAGACACGGCCAACTACGAGCAGTACTTC. The entire variable domain, with the rest obtained from reference TRBV9 and TRBJ2-7, is as follows: DSGVTQTPKHLITATGQRVTLRCSPRSGDLSVYWYQQSLDQGLQFLIQYYNGEERAKGNILERFSAQQFPDLHSELNLSSLELGDSALYFCASSVDTANYEQYFGPGTRLTVT.

This clone was detected a few times. The chain links TRBV6-5 to TRBJ1-2; 8 bases agree with TRBD1. The CDR3 has 14 residues. Unmatched junction bases numbered 8, after V lost 5 bases and J lost 6 bases. Germline lookup yields CDR1 MNHEY and CDR2 SVGAGI. CDR3 sequence: CASSPQGGADGYTF. The CDR3 nucleotides read TGTGCCAGCAGTCCACAGGGGGGTGCGGATGGCTACACCTTC.

This clone has only one observation. V usage is TRBV6-4 and J usage is TRBJ1-2; D is uncertain. This CDR3 contains 14 residues. Germline assignment: CDR1 MRHNA and CDR2 SNTAGT. With 4 bases removed from V and 8 bases from J, the gap between germline ends came to 17 bases. CDR3 protein: CASSASEGRGGYTF. As DNA, the CDR3 is TGTGCCAGCAGTGCGTCCGAGGGAAGAGGAGGCTACACCTTC.

This chain connects TRBV4-3 to TRBJ1-4; D not certain. Trimming shortened V by 0 bases and J by 15 bases, and 14 bases separated the two germline ends. The CDR3 sequence is 13 residues long. The germline V gene encodes CDR1 LGHNA and CDR2 YSLEER. Here the CDR3 DNA reads TGCGCCAGCAGCCAAGATATTGCCCAGACTGTGTTTTTT. Translation gives CASSQDIAQTVFF.

This clone has just a few counts. The rearrangement joins TRBV7-6 to TRBJ2-7; 10 nucleotides match TRBD1. Germline-derived CDR1 and CDR2 are SGHVS and FNYEAQ. The CDR3 totals 14 residues. After removal of 5 bases from V and 8 bases from J, the junction contained 9 bases not matched to a gene. This chain's CDR3 is CASSPPGTGVQQYF. The CDR3 nucleotides read TGTGCCAGCAGCCCACCTGGGACAGGGGTACAGCAGTACTTC. Full variable domain (missing parts from reference TRBV7-6 and TRBJ2-7): GAGVSQSPRYKVTKRGQDVALRCDPISGHVSLYWYRQALGQGPEFLTYFNYEAQQDKSGLPNDRFSAERPEGSISTLTIQRTEQRDSAMYRCASSPPGTGVQQYFGPGTRLTVT.

This rearrangement joins TRBV7-2 to TRBJ1-2; a possible D gene is TRBD1 (5 bases). V gave up 4 bases and J gave up 2 bases, with 11 bases separating them. Looked up from germline, CDR1 is SGHTA and CDR2 is FQGNSA. The CDR3 runs to 14 residues. The CDR3 DNA follows: TGTGCCAGCAGCTATGACAGAGCGAACTATGGCTACACCTTC. It encodes CASSYDRANYGYTF.

The gene calls are TRBV5-6 and TRBJ2-1; weak D call: TRBD2 (5 bases). Trimming removed 6 bases at V and 8 bases at J, with 18 bases between. The length of the CDR3 is 14 residues. Germline V gives CDR1 SGHDT, CDR2 YYEEEE. CDR3 amino acids: CASNPWGERDEQFF. CDR3 sequence (DNA): TGTGCCAGCAACCCCTGGGGAGAGCGAGATGAGCAGTTCTTC.

CDR3 bases: TGTGCCAGTAGTACAGAACACCCCAGCGGACAGAACACCGGGGAGCTGTTTTTT. Translation: CASSTEHPSGQNTGELFF. This chain uses TRBV19 with TRBJ2-2; either TRBD1 or TRBD2 may supply D (5 bases each). Germline CDR1 reads LNHDA; CDR2 reads SQIVND (reference sequence). Between the trimmed V and J ends, which lost 4 bases and 1 base, there was a span of 19 bases. The CDR3 totals 18 residues.

This sequence joins TRBV6-1 and TRBJ2-7; tentatively, D is TRBD1 (5 bases). CDR1 is MNHNS, CDR2 SASEGT, per germline. V was clipped by 6 bases and J by 2 bases, with 8 bases between them. The length of the CDR3 is 12 residues. CDR3 coding DNA: TGTGCCAGCAGACAGGTACCCTACGAGCAGTACTTC. Protein: CASRQVPYEQYF.

This clone was picked up a small number of times. This chain joins TRBV9 and TRBJ2-7, with a possible D match to TRBD2 (6 bases). This CDR3 comprises 16 residues. Trimming stripped 0 bases from V and 1 base from J, with 14 bases between. CDR1 SGDLS and CDR2 YYNGEE come from the germline V gene. CDR3 residues: CASSVEWTITSYEQYF. The DNA for the CDR3 is TGTGCCAGCAGCGTAGAATGGACTATAACATCCTACGAGCAGTACTTC.

The chain is built from TRBV19 and TRBJ1-1, with D perhaps TRBD1 (6 bases). The germline V gene encodes CDR1 LNHDA and CDR2 SQIVND (reference sequence). The V gene lost 7 bases and the J gene lost 0 bases, with 21 bases spanning the gap. The CDR3 length is 17 residues. Written as DNA, the CDR3 is TGTGCCAGTAATGGAGACAGGTCCTCGCTTATGAACACTGAAGCTTTCTTT. Its translation: CASNGDRSSLMNTEAFF.

This rearrangement joins TRBV7-2 to TRBJ2-1; D possibly corresponds to TRBD1 (6 bases). The CDR3 covers 15 residues. In germline, CDR1 is SGHTA, CDR2 FQGNSA. Trimming stripped 1 base from V and 5 bases from J, with 12 bases between. The CDR3 DNA reads as TGTGCCAGCAGCTTAGGGGCAGGGGTCCACAATGAGCAGTTCTTC. Amino acids: CASSLGAGVHNEQFF.

A single count supports this clone. The CDR3 DNA is TGTGCCAGCAGCCCCTGGACTGCCCAGGCCCAGTACTTC. The encoded protein is CASSPWTAQAQYF. The chain carries TRBV7-8 and TRBJ2-5; tentative D call: TRBD2 (5 bases). Germline V gives CDR1 SGHVS, CDR2 FQNEAQ. The ends were cut back, 5 bases at V and 9 bases at J, with 16 bases in the middle. The CDR3 is 13 amino acids.

The J gene is TRBJ2-5, the V gene TRBV6-1; D is unclear. The CDR3 runs to 14 residues. CDR1 and CDR2 from the germline V gene are MNHNS and SASEGT. V was cut by 7 bases and J by 1 base, with 13 bases left in between. CDR3 bases: TGTGCCAGCATCCCTACGATCCTCCAAGAGACCCAGTACTTC. Its protein is CASIPTILQETQYF.

This clone occurred once. The chain joins TRBV7-2 to TRBJ2-3, with TRBD2 as a possible D gene (7 bases). The V end lost 0 bases, the J end lost 4 bases, and 23 bases lay between the germline ends. Germline V CDR1 and CDR2: SGHTA, FQGNSA. The CDR3 consists of 19 residues. This CDR3 reads CASSLARGGAGAIADTQYF. The CDR3 DNA follows: TGTGCCAGCAGCTTAGCTAGGGGGGGGGCAGGGGCAATTGCAGATACGCAGTATTTT.

V gene TRBV29-1 combines with J gene TRBJ1-4; TRBD1 is a possible D gene (6 bases). This CDR3 spans 13 amino acids. Per the germline V gene, CDR1 is SQVTM and CDR2 is ANQGSEA. V lost 7 bases and J 8 bases, leaving 17 bases between the germline ends. The DNA of the CDR3 is TGCAGCGGTACCAGGGGCCCAGGGGAAAAACTGTTTTTT. Residues: CSGTRGPGEKLFF. Full variable domain (remainder filled in from reference TRBV29-1 and TRBJ1-4): SAVISQKPSRDICQRGTSLTIQCQVDSQVTMMFWYRQQPGQSLTLIATANQGSEATYESGFVIDKFPISRPNLTFSTLTVSNMSPEDSSIYLCSGTRGPGEKLFFGSGTQLSVL.

The chain recombines TRBV29-1 with TRBJ2-2; 9 bases map to TRBD2. V lost 1 base to trimming and J lost 4 bases; unmatched junction nucleotides: 4. Per germline, CDR1 SQVTM and CDR2 ANQGSEA. The CDR3 consists of 15 residues. The CDR3 DNA reads TGCAGCGTTGAAGCTAGCGGGGTGATCACCGGGGAGCTGTTTTTT. Translated: CSVEASGVITGELFF.

The chain links TRBV11-3 to TRBJ2-1, with 12 bases identical to TRBD1. The CDR3 runs 13 residues. CDR1 SGHNT and CDR2 YENEEA come from the germline V gene. J lost 14 bases, V lost 3 bases, and 5 bases had no gene match. The CDR3 nucleotides are TGTGCCAGCAGCTTCGGGACAGGGGGCGATGAGTTCTTC. It encodes CASSFGTGGDEFF.

This clone was counted between two and nine times. The chain has TRBV2 and TRBJ2-7; D not resolved. The CDR3 contains 11 residues. CDR1 and CDR2 (germline): SNHLY, FYNNEI. The ends were cut back, 8 bases at V and 3 bases at J, with 8 bases in the middle. The CDR3 sequence is CASAVFYEQYF. DNA for the CDR3: TGTGCCAGCGCCGTATTCTACGAGCAGTACTTC.

Details on this clone: Compared with germline, one end of the junction differs, possibly owing to a read error. The rearrangement joins TRBV5-1 to TRBJ1-6; 9 positions agree with TRBD1. Germline values: CDR1 SGHRS, CDR2 YFSETQ. CDR3 length equals 15 residues. The chain's CDR3 is CASSWDRVLNSPLHF. In DNA form, the CDR3 reads TGTGCCAGCAGTTGGGACAGGGTATTGAATTCACCCCTCCACTTT.